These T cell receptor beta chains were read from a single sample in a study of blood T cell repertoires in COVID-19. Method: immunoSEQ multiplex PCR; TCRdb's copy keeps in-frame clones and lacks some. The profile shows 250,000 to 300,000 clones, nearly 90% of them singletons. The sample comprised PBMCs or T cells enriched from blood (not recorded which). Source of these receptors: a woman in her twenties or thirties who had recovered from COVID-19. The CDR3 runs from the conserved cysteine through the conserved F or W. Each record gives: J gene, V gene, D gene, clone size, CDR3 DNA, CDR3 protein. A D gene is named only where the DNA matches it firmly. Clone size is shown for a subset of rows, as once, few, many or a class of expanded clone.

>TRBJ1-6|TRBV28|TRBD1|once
TGTGCCAGCAGACGGGACAGGAGCTCCTATAATTCACCCCTCCACTTT
CASRRDRSSYNSPLHF
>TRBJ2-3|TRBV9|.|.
TGTGCCAGCAGCGTAGCTCAGGGCTCAGATACGCAGTATTTT
CASSVAQGSDTQYF
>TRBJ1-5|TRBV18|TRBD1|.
TGTGCCAGCTCCCAGACAGGGGATAGCAATCAGCCCCAGCATTTT
CASSQTGDSNQPQHF
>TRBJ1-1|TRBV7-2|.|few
TGTGCCAGCAGCCTGAGGATGAACACTGAAGCTTTCTTT
CASSLRMNTEAFF
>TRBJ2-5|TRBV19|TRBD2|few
TGTGCCAGTAGTACCCTACGACGGGGAGGGGAGACCCAGTACTTC
CASSTLRRGGETQYF
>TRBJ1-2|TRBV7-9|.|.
TGTGCCAGCAGCCCTTCCACGGGGGTCTATGGCTACACCTTC
CASSPSTGVYGYTF
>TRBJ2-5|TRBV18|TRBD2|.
TGTGCCAGCTCACCACTTCAGGTGTCTAGCGGGAGGAGGTGGGAGACCCAGTACTTC
CASSPLQVSSGRRWETQYF
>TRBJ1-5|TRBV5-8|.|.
TGTGCCAGCAGCTTGTTCCCGGGATACAATCAGCCCCAGCATTTT
CASSLFPGYNQPQHF
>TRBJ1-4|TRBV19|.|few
TGTGCCAGTAGTATAACTCACTCTAATGAAAAACTGTTTTTT
CASSITHSNEKLFF
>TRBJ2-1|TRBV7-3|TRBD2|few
TGTGCCAGCAGCTTAGAGCGGCTAGCGGGAGGAGGTGAGCAGTTCTTC
CASSLERLAGGGEQFF
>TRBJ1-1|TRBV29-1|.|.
TGCAGCGCCGTGGACAGCTTGAACACTGAAGCTTTCTTT
CSAVDSLNTEAFF
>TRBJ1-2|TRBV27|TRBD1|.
TGTGCCAGCAGTTTAAAGCCGACAGGGCCGGGCTACACCTTC
CASSLKPTGPGYTF
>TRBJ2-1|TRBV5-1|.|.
TGCGCCAGCAGCTTGGCGAGCGGCAACTACAATGAGCAGTTCTTC
CASSLASGNYNEQFF
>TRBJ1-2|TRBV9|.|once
TGTGCCAGCAGCGCAGATTTAACAGGGATTGGGCACTATGGCTACACCTTC
CASSADLTGIGHYGYTF
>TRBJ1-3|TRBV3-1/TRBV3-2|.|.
TGTGCCAGCAGCCACACTCTCTCTGGAAACACCATATATTTT
CASSHTLSGNTIYF
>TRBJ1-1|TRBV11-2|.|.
TGTGCCAGCAGCACCTCTTATGGCACTACACTTGAAGCTTTCTTT
CASSTSYGTTLEAFF
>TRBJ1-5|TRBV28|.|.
TGTGCCAGCAGCCGACTCCGGGGGTCGCCCAATCAGCCCCAGCATTTT
CASSRLRGSPNQPQHF
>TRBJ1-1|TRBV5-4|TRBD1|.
TGTGCCAGCAGCGTTCCGACAGGGGTAGGCACTGAAGCTTTCTTT
CASSVPTGVGTEAFF
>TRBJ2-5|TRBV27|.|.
TGTGCCAGCCGTTCGGGTGGGCAAGAGACCCAGTACTTC
CASRSGGQETQYF
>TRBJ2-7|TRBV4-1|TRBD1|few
TGCGCCAGCAGCCAAACCGGGACAGGAGCCTACGAGCAGTACTTC
CASSQTGTGAYEQYF
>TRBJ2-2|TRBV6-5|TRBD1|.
TGTGCCAGCAGGTCGACAGGGGGGACCGGGGAGCTGTTTTTT
CASRSTGGTGELFF
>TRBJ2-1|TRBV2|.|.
TGTGCCAGCTACGGAAACCGGGACGTCGAAAACCCCACTAGCCACAATGAGCAGTTCTTC
CASYGNRDVENPTSHNEQFF
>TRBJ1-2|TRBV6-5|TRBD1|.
TGTGCCAGCAAGGGACAGCCAACTAACTATGGCTACACCTTC
CASKGQPTNYGYTF
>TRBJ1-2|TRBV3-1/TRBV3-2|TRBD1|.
TGTGCCAGCAGCCCTGTTAGACAGGGACATGGCTACACCTTC
CASSPVRQGHGYTF
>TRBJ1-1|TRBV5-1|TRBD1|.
TGCGCCAGCACTCCGGGACAGGGCACTGAAGCTTTCTTT
CASTPGQGTEAFF
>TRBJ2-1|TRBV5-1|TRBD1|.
TGCGCCAGCAGCCGATCCGGGACAGAGTACAATGAGCAGTTCTTC
CASSRSGTEYNEQFF
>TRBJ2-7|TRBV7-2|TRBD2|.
TGTGCCAGCAGCTTAGGACTAGCGGGGCCGGGCTACGAGCAGTACTTC
CASSLGLAGPGYEQYF